Sequencing of this T cell receptor beta chain was carried out in a study of cytomegalovirus exposure and HLA in healthy donors. Study-wide results and caveats: In an earlier analysis, most TCR beta V segments were productive about 87% or about 30% of the time. An ancestry cluster, one associated with Asian ancestry, reportedly showed fewer N-insertions than the approximately 650-donor mean in a later analysis. In the analysis, some V segments, TRBV6-2 and TRBV6-3 included, were excluded as indistinguishable.

With 60 Vbeta and 13 Jbeta primers, the PCR was carried out. Under the authors' procedure: The authors later counted about 80 million unique TCR beta chains, roughly 11 million of them shared. Profiled with immunoSEQ multiplex PCR; TCRdb holds only in-frame clones, not every one. V, J and clone size were drawn from that table, and D and trimming were deduced from the DNA. In the table there are under 200,000 clones, approximately 71% of which are singletons. The CDR3 has 18 amino acids. Germline assignment: CDR1 LNHDA and CDR2 SQIVND (reference sequence). To note about this clone: Its target is unknown.

This TCR derives from a young woman in good health and CMV-seropositive. The V call is TRBV19, the J call TRBJ2-5; D may be TRBD1 (6 bases). The J call may be wrong; the DNA end is better matched by TRBJ2-7. Sequenced input: PBMCs. This chain's CDR3 is CASSIGRLQGNHPYEQYF. The CDR3 DNA reads as TGTGCCAGTAGTATAGGCCGCCTACAGGGAAACCACCCCTACGAGCAGTACTTC.